What follows are 25 T cell receptor beta chains derived from one specimen sequenced in a study of shared clonotypes between healthy human individuals. TCRdb's table, derived via immunoSEQ multiplex PCR, lists solely in-frame clones and lacks some. Here the sample spans about 2.4 million clones, 80% to 95% being singletons. Sample: naive CD4+ T cells from PBMCs. Subset defined: CD45RA+ positively selected. The receptors come from a man younger than 35 in good health. Some clones in this sample may be carry-over from other donors' samples.

The genes are TRBV10-3 and TRBJ2-1; 9 positions agree with TRBD1. CDR1 is ENHRY, CDR2 SYGVKD, per germline. The CDR3 sequence is 13 residues long. V shed 10 bases, J shed 5 bases, and the junction held 6 bases outside the gene matches. CDR3 bases: TGTGCCAACCGGGACAGGGCGGACAATGAGCAGTTCTTC. This encodes CANRDRADNEQFF.

The DNA for the CDR3 is TGTGCCAGTAGCACCAAGGGCAGGCAGAGGCAGCCCCAGCATTTT. Translating gives CASSTKGRQRQPQHF. The V and J genes are TRBV19 and TRBJ1-5; no firm D call. CDR1 LNHDA and CDR2 SQIVND come from the germline V gene (reference sequence). This CDR3 has 15 amino acids. V was cut by 6 bases and J by 7 bases, with 19 bases left in between.

This chain links TRBV5-1 with TRBJ2-3, with TRBD2 matching 7 bases. The CDR3 spans 16 residues. Trimming took 4 bases from V and 6 from J; bases not matched to a gene: 14. Germline CDR1 reads SGHRS; CDR2 reads YFSETQ. This CDR3 reads CASSLSYGGREDTQYF. In DNA, the CDR3 is TGCGCCAGCAGCCTTTCCTATGGCGGGAGAGAGGATACGCAGTATTTT.

V gene TRBV6-1 combines with J gene TRBJ1-3; unclear D gene. Germline V gene lookup returns CDR1 MNHNS and CDR2 SASEGT. This CDR3 region has 14 residues. The V gene lost 8 bases and the J gene lost 0 bases, with 11 bases spanning the gap. CDR3 residues: CASPGPSSGNTIYF. The CDR3 DNA sequence: TGTGCCAGCCCCGGACCCTCCTCTGGAAACACCATATATTTT.

The chain is built from TRBV27 and TRBJ2-1, with D hard to call. This CDR3 is built from 12 residues. Looked up from germline, CDR1 is MNHEY and CDR2 is SMNVEV (reference sequence). With 8 bases removed from V and 5 bases from J, the gap between germline ends came to 10 bases. CDR3 coding DNA: TGTGCCAGCCCTAGGGCGGACAATGAGCAGTTCTTC. Residues: CASPRADNEQFF.

The chain combines TRBV4-2 with TRBJ1-2, with D possibly TRBD1 on 5 matching bases. CDR1 and CDR2 from the germline V gene are LGHNA and YNFKEQ. This CDR3 comprises 13 residues. V was pared by 2 bases and J by 7 bases, with 11 bases between. The CDR3 DNA reads as TGTGCCAGCAGCCAACCCGGGGCGAGTGGCTACACCTTC. It codes for CASSQPGASGYTF.

The CDR3 sequence is CASSYSDQPQHF. DNA of the CDR3: TGTGCCAGCAGCTACAGTGATCAGCCCCAGCATTTT. V usage is TRBV2 and J usage is TRBJ1-5; D gene unclear. Trimming shortened V by 6 bases and J by 5 bases, and 8 bases separated the two germline ends. The length of the CDR3 is 12 residues. Germline V lookup: CDR1 SNHLY, CDR2 FYNNEI.

This rearrangement joins TRBV19 to TRBJ2-7, with 11 bases that match TRBD1. CDR1 is LNHDA, CDR2 SQIVND, per germline (reference sequence). Trimming cost V 5 bases and J 5 bases; bases outside gene matches: 8. This CDR3 has 15 residues. CDR3 bases: TGTGCCAGTAGTCCGGGGGACAGGGGGTTCAACGAGCAGTACTTC. Translating it yields CASSPGDRGFNEQYF. Together with reference TRBV19 and TRBJ2-7, the CDR3 gives the full variable domain: DGGITQSPKYLFRKEGQNVTLSCEQNLNHDAMYWYRQDPGQGLRLIYYSQIVNDFQKGDIAEGYSVSREKKESFPLTVTSAQKNPTAFYLCASSPGDRGFNEQYFGPGTRLTVT.

V and J are TRBV27 and TRBJ1-1; no firm D call. This CDR3 comprises 14 residues. From germline, CDR1 is MNHEY and CDR2 SMNVEV (reference sequence). The V end was cut by 7 bases, the J end by 1 base, with 13 bases between. CDR3 loop: CASTLRRGNTEAFF. The CDR3 bases are TGTGCCAGCACCCTAAGACGGGGGAACACTGAAGCTTTCTTT.

This clone came up once. The chain is built from TRBV7-6 and TRBJ2-5; 8 nucleotides line up with TRBD1. Unmatched junction bases numbered 3, after V lost 5 bases and J lost 1 base. The CDR3 covers 14 residues. Germline V gives CDR1 SGHVS, CDR2 FNYEAQ. This chain's CDR3 is CASSRGTGQETQYF. CDR3 coding DNA: TGTGCCAGCAGCCGAGGGACAGGCCAAGAGACCCAGTACTTC.

The rearrangement uses TRBV7-9 and TRBJ1-1; TRBD1 might be the D (5 bases). The germline gives CDR1 SEHNR, CDR2 FQNEAQ (reference sequence). Trimming removed 5 bases from V and 3 bases from J, with 13 bases in between. The CDR3 has 14 residues. In DNA form, the CDR3 reads TGTGCCAGCAGCCTTTCGCGAGGGGACACTGAAGCTTTCTTT. It codes for CASSLSRGDTEAFF. The complete variable domain, with remaining parts taken from reference TRBV7-9 and TRBJ1-1, reads DTGVSQNPRHKITKRGQNVTFRCDPISEHNRLYWYRQTLGQGPEFLTYFQNEAQLEKSRLLSDRFSAERPKGSFSTLEIQRTEQGDSAMYLCASSLSRGDTEAFFGQGTRLTVV.

The V call is TRBV9, the J call TRBJ1-3; 9 bases fit TRBD1. Trimming cost V 3 bases and J 2 bases; bases outside gene matches: 3. The CDR3 runs 15 residues. Germline CDR1 and CDR2: SGDLS and YYNGEE. The CDR3 loop reads CASSAGQGPGNTIYF. The CDR3 coding sequence is TGTGCCAGCAGCGCCGGACAGGGGCCTGGAAACACCATATATTTT.

In the case of this clone: Other nucleotide sequences in the sample specify the same CDR3. The rearrangement joins TRBV7-3 to TRBJ2-3, with D hard to call. The germline V gene has CDR1 SGHTA and CDR2 FQGTGA. The V gene lost 3 bases and the J gene lost 2 bases, with 6 bases spanning the gap. CDR3 length equals 13 residues. The CDR3 spells CASSLDPTDTQYF. In nucleotides, the CDR3 is TGTGCCAGCAGCTTGGACCCCACAGATACGCAGTATTTT.

V and J are TRBV7-9 and TRBJ2-3; TRBD1 matches at 7 bases. V shed 5 bases, J shed 4 bases, and the junction held 9 bases outside the gene matches. Per the germline V gene, CDR1 is SEHNR and CDR2 is FQNEAQ (reference sequence). The CDR3 spans 15 residues. In DNA form, the CDR3 reads TGTGCCAGCAGCCCACGACAGGGATGGTCAGATACGCAGTATTTT. Translated: CASSPRQGWSDTQYF.

This sequence joins TRBV5-4 and TRBJ1-2; 9 positions agree with TRBD1. Germline lookup yields CDR1 SGHNT and CDR2 YYREEE (reference sequence). The CDR3 has 14 residues. Trimming cost V 3 bases and J 8 bases; bases outside gene matches: 8. CDR3 loop: CASSSHRQGDGYTF. CDR3 sequence (DNA): TGTGCCAGCAGCTCACACCGACAGGGGGACGGCTACACCTTC.

The V gene is TRBV19, the J gene TRBJ1-1; 12 positions agree with TRBD1. Germline values: CDR1 LNHDA, CDR2 SQIVND (reference sequence). This CDR3 spans 17 amino acids. V lost 3 bases, J lost 3 bases, and 8 bases stayed unmatched. The CDR3 DNA sequence: TGTGCCAGTAGTATGGCCCCGGGACAGGGGGCGGACACTGAAGCTTTCTTT. It is translated as CASSMAPGQGADTEAFF.

The chain carries TRBV7-2 and TRBJ2-2, with 8 bases matching TRBD2. The CDR3 contains 15 residues. The trim removed 5 bases at V and 6 bases at J, leaving 8 bases unmatched. The germline CDR1 and CDR2 sequences are SGHTA and FQGNSA. The CDR3 DNA sequence: TGTGCCAGCAGCCCCGCGGGAGGCCTCCCCGGGGAGCTGTTTTTT. As protein: CASSPAGGLPGELFF.

The V gene is TRBV9, the J gene TRBJ2-4; possibly TRBD2 for D (5 bases). Per germline, CDR1 SGDLS and CDR2 YYNGEE. This CDR3 has 16 amino acids. V lost 4 bases, J lost 3 bases, and 17 bases lay in between. CDR3: CASSPGPMAGKNIQYF. CDR3 nucleotide sequence: TGTGCCAGCAGCCCTGGCCCTATGGCGGGCAAAAACATTCAGTACTTC.

Note on this clone: The germline gene is not matched at one end of the junction; a read error may be the cause. The chain uses TRBV7-9 and TRBJ2-7; D may be TRBD2 (5 bases). The length of the CDR3 is 15 residues. In germline, CDR1 is SEHNR, CDR2 FQNEAQ (reference sequence). Here the CDR3 DNA reads TGTGCCAGCAGCCTAGCTGTATTTGGACGCTACGAGCAGTACTTC. Amino acid sequence: CASSLAVFGRYEQYF.

V is TRBV6-5 and J is TRBJ2-7, with TRBD1 identical over 10 bases. Per the germline V gene, CDR1 is MNHEY and CDR2 is SVGAGI. The CDR3 is made up of 13 amino acids. The trim removed 6 bases at V and 7 bases at J, leaving 6 bases unmatched. The CDR3 coding sequence is TGTGCCAGCAGGCCGACAGGGGGCGGGGAGCAGTACTTC. Translating gives CASRPTGGGEQYF.

J is TRBJ2-2 and V is TRBV28, with 7 bases lining up with TRBD1. Germline V gene lookup returns CDR1 MDHEN and CDR2 SYDVKM. J lost 2 bases, V lost 8 bases, and 5 bases had no gene match. This CDR3 has 14 amino acids. In DNA form, the CDR3 reads TGTGCCAGCGGCCAGGGGGTCAACACCGGGGAGCTGTTTTTT. Encoded protein: CASGQGVNTGELFF.

This clone was seen a handful of times. Other nucleotide sequences from this sample produce the same CDR3. The rearrangement links TRBV5-1 to TRBJ2-7; 9 positions agree with TRBD1. There are 14 residues in the CDR3. V lost 3 bases and J lost 2; bases outside the gene matches: 3. Germline V gene sequence: CDR1 SGHRS, CDR2 YFSETQ. CDR3 amino acids: CASSSGTGTYEQYF. In DNA, the CDR3 is TGCGCCAGCAGCTCCGGGACAGGGACCTACGAGCAGTACTTC.

V and J are TRBV5-1 and TRBJ2-3, with 7 bases that match TRBD1. Trimming cost V 1 base and J 0 bases; bases outside gene matches: 2. The CDR3 contains 15 residues. Looked up from germline, CDR1 is SGHRS and CDR2 is YFSETQ. The CDR3 DNA reads as TGCGCCAGCAGCTTGCGGGGACAGAGCACAGATACGCAGTATTTT. It encodes CASSLRGQSTDTQYF.

This chain uses TRBV19 with TRBJ1-2; a possible D gene is TRBD1 (5 bases). This CDR3 is 18 amino acids long. Looked up from germline, CDR1 is LNHDA and CDR2 is SQIVND (reference sequence). The V end lost 7 bases, the J end lost 2 bases, and 26 bases lay between the germline ends. Here the CDR3 reads CASKGTQFTPYRNYGYTF. CDR3 coding DNA: TGTGCCAGTAAGGGGACGCAATTCACTCCTTATAGAAACTATGGCTACACCTTC.

The rearrangement links TRBV27 to TRBJ2-3; 11 positions agree with TRBD2. Losses at the gene ends were 5 bases for V and 4 bases for J; bases not matched to a gene: 8. The CDR3 totals 16 residues. Germline V lookup: CDR1 MNHEY, CDR2 SMNVEV (reference sequence). The CDR3 DNA is TGTGCCAGCAGTGCCATAGCGGGAGGGGGGGCAGATACGCAGTATTTT. Protein: CASSAIAGGGADTQYF.